This is a list of T cell receptor beta chains from one sample in a study of shared clonotypes between healthy human individuals. TCRdb's table, derived via immunoSEQ multiplex PCR, lists solely in-frame clones and lacks some. In the table there are about 980,000 clones, about three quarters of which are singletons. Sequencing used memory CD4+ T cells sorted from blood. All receptors come from a man aged 18 to 35 in good health. Each CDR3 is given with its conserved first and last residue. Each record gives: J gene, clone size, D gene, V gene, CDR3 protein, CDR3 DNA. A D gene is named only where the DNA matches it firmly. Expanded clones get a size class; other rows say once, few or many, or leave the size out.

>TRBJ2-7|NA|NA|TRBV7-2
CASSLRDGPSTYEQYF
TGTGCCAGCAGCTTACGGGACGGCCCCTCCACCTACGAGCAGTACTTC
>TRBJ2-6|NA|NA|TRBV6-5
CASRQGPPGANVLTF
TGTGCCAGCAGACAGGGTCCACCTGGGGCCAACGTCCTGACTTTC
>TRBJ2-5|many|NA|TRBV6-5
CASSYSALQETQYF
TGTGCCAGCAGTTACTCGGCCTTACAGGAGACCCAGTACTTC
>TRBJ2-7|NA|NA|TRBV5-1
CASSLQLGADEQYF
TGCGCCAGCAGCTTGCAATTGGGGGCCGACGAGCAGTACTTC
>TRBJ1-2|NA|NA|TRBV19
CASSLPGGYGYTF
TGTGCCAGTAGTCTCCCCGGGGGCTATGGCTACACCTTC
>TRBJ2-2|NA|NA|TRBV5-1
CASSPTGSLNTGELFF
TGCGCCAGCAGCCCTACAGGATCCCTGAACACCGGGGAGCTGTTTTTT
>TRBJ1-5|few|NA|TRBV19
CASSISRPNQPQHF
TGTGCCAGTAGTATATCCCGACCTAATCAGCCCCAGCATTTT
>TRBJ1-1|NA|TRBD1|TRBV28
CASRKQGNTEAFF
TGTGCCAGCAGAAAACAGGGGAATACTGAAGCTTTCTTT
>TRBJ2-1|once|NA|TRBV11-2
CASSLDRGRNEQFF
TGTGCCAGCAGCTTAGATCGGGGGCGGAATGAGCAGTTCTTC
>TRBJ1-1|NA|NA|TRBV7-6
CASSLTGKNTEAFF
TGTGCCAGCAGTTTGACAGGAAAGAACACTGAAGCTTTCTTT
>TRBJ2-1|NA|NA|TRBV5-6
CASRRPQGYNEQFF
TGTGCCAGCAGAAGACCCCAAGGGTACAATGAGCAGTTCTTC
>TRBJ1-2|NA|NA|TRBV7-3
CASSLTAHTSPDGYTF
TGTGCCAGCAGCTTAACGGCACACACATCTCCTGATGGCTACACCTTC
>TRBJ2-2|NA|NA|TRBV5-1
CASSHGQLNTGELFF
TGCGCCAGCAGCCATGGACAGCTGAACACCGGGGAGCTGTTTTTT
>TRBJ2-7|NA|NA|TRBV5-4
CASSLTGRQAYEQYF
TGTGCCAGCAGCTTGACAGGGAGGCAAGCCTACGAGCAGTACTTC
>TRBJ1-2|NA|TRBD1|TRBV9
CASSANPGGANYGYTF
TGTGCCAGCAGCGCTAATCCAGGGGGAGCTAACTATGGCTACACCTTC
>TRBJ1-5|few|NA|TRBV29-1
CSVGAGDNQPQHF
TGCAGCGTTGGGGCAGGGGATAATCAGCCCCAGCATTTT
>TRBJ1-2|NA|NA|TRBV7-2
CASSLREAAGYTF
TGTGCCAGCAGCTTAAGGGAGGCAGCTGGCTACACCTTC
>TRBJ1-2|NA|NA|TRBV27
CASSLFGGAKDGYTF
TGTGCCAGCAGTTTATTCGGGGGCGCCAAGGATGGCTACACCTTC
>TRBJ2-2|NA|TRBD2|TRBV5-1
CASSPGTSGRESELFF
TGCGCCAGCAGCCCCGGGACTAGCGGGAGGGAGTCGGAGCTGTTTTTT
>TRBJ2-2|NA|NA|TRBV19
CASSGAGLTGELFF
TGTGCCAGTAGTGGTGCAGGGCTCACCGGGGAGCTGTTTTTT
>TRBJ2-3|NA|NA|TRBV4-3
CASSQAGSSTDTQYF
TGCGCCAGCAGCCAAGCGGGATCTAGCACAGATACGCAGTATTTT
>TRBJ1-5|NA|NA|TRBV10-3
CAISQYTGYPNQPQHF
TGTGCCATCAGCCAATACACAGGTTACCCAAATCAGCCCCAGCATTTT
>TRBJ1-2|NA|NA|TRBV28
CASSFPGAGYGYTF
TGTGCCAGCAGTTTCCCAGGGGCAGGCTATGGCTACACCTTC
>TRBJ2-5|NA|NA|TRBV5-6
CASSPLLREPKETQYF
TGTGCCAGCAGCCCCTTACTTCGGGAGCCGAAAGAGACCCAGTACTTC
>TRBJ2-7|NA|NA|TRBV6-5
CASSPSGEYEQYF
TGTGCCAGCAGTCCCTCGGGGGAGTACGAGCAGTACTTC
>TRBJ2-7|NA|TRBD1|TRBV6-1
CASSGQGVDEQYF
TGTGCCAGCAGTGGACAGGGGGTGGACGAGCAGTACTTC
>TRBJ1-5|NA|TRBD1|TRBV19
CASSSGQLDVGSNQPQHF
TGTGCCAGTAGTTCGGGACAGCTAGACGTCGGGAGCAATCAGCCCCAGCATTTT
>TRBJ1-1|NA|NA|TRBV19
CASSIAGTTEAFF
TGTGCCAGTAGTATAGCAGGGACTACTGAAGCTTTCTTT
>TRBJ2-3|once|NA|TRBV7-9
CASSLTASTDTQYF
TGTGCCAGCAGCTTAACGGCAAGCACAGATACGCAGTATTTT
>TRBJ1-4|NA|NA|TRBV4-1
CASSPQAFTNEKLFF
TGCGCCAGCAGCCCCCAGGCGTTTACTAATGAAAAACTGTTTTTT
>TRBJ2-7|NA|NA|TRBV9
CASSVSPWYEQYF
TGTGCCAGCAGCGTAAGTCCGTGGTACGAGCAGTACTTC
>TRBJ1-1|NA|NA|TRBV25-1
CASRGGGRAPAFF
TGTGCCAGCAGAGGAGGAGGGCGGGCTCCAGCTTTCTTT
>TRBJ1-5|NA|TRBD1|TRBV19
CASTAGQGSNQPQHF
TGTGCCAGTACCGCGGGACAGGGGAGCAATCAGCCCCAGCATTTT
>TRBJ1-3|NA|NA|TRBV6-1
CASSEAPRGSSGNTIYF
TGTGCCAGCAGTGAAGCCCCCCGAGGGAGCTCTGGAAACACCATATATTTT
>TRBJ2-3|NA|TRBD2|TRBV5-1
CASSFGTSGPRTDTQYF
TGCGCCAGCAGCTTCGGGACTAGCGGTCCTCGCACAGATACGCAGTATTTT
>TRBJ2-5|NA|NA|TRBV7-2
CASSLYTAVRETQYF
TGTGCCAGCAGCTTATATACGGCGGTCCGGGAGACCCAGTACTTC
>TRBJ1-3|once|TRBD1|TRBV6-6
CASSYSQQGGGNTIYF
TGTGCCAGCAGTTACTCACAACAAGGGGGCGGAAACACCATATATTTT
>TRBJ2-7|NA|TRBD2|TRBV30
CAWTFSGRGNEQYF
TGTGCCTGGACCTTTAGCGGGAGAGGCAACGAGCAGTACTTC
>TRBJ2-3|NA|TRBD2|TRBV5-6
CASSLLAGGLSTDTQYF
TGTGCCAGCAGCTTACTAGCGGGGGGGTTAAGCACAGATACGCAGTATTTT
>TRBJ1-4|NA|NA|TRBV27
CASSFGQANEKLFF
TGTGCCAGCAGTTTCGGACAAGCTAATGAAAAACTGTTTTTT
>TRBJ2-2|NA|NA|TRBV7-7
CASSLKGTGELFF
TGTGCTAGCAGCCTCAAGGGGACCGGGGAGCTGTTTTTT
>TRBJ2-1|NA|NA|TRBV10-3
CAIRTSDEQFF
TGTGCCATCCGGACTTCGGATGAGCAGTTCTTC
>TRBJ2-7|NA|TRBD1|TRBV6-1
CASRRTGGSYEQYF
TGTGCCAGCAGGAGAACAGGGGGCTCCTACGAGCAGTACTTC
>TRBJ2-3|NA|NA|TRBV5-1
CASSLGSSSGTDTQYF
TGCGCCAGCAGCTTGGGGTCCAGTTCAGGGACAGATACGCAGTATTTT
>TRBJ2-7|NA|NA|TRBV5-6
CASSFGPSDEQYF
TGTGCCAGCAGCTTTGGTCCTAGCGACGAGCAGTACTTC